Listed below are T cell receptor beta chains from one sample, sequenced in a study of T cell repertoires in cytomegalovirus infection. TCRdb independently ran MiXCR on the reads; one entry per CDR3 protein. The sample consists of about 400,000 distinct CDR3 sequences, about a third of them appearing once. No cognate antigen is known for these TCRs. The material sequenced was cultured PBMCs, taken from culture after CMV antigen stimulation. These TCRs come from a human donor in good health (CMV status not recorded). Some clones in this sample may be carry-over from other donors' samples. CDR3s include the opening cysteine and the closing phenylalanine or tryptophan. The D gene is left open where the match is weak. Size is stated for part of the rows, as once, few or many counts, or as a class when the clone is expanded.

NA	NA	TRBV24-1	TRBJ2-1	CATSDRGYEQFF	TGTGCCACCAGTGATAGGGGATATGAGCAGTTCTTC
NA	NA	TRBV4-1	TRBJ1-4	CASRYPEDGGTDNEKLFF	TGCGCCAGCAGGTACCCTGAGGACGGGGGGACCGATAATGAAAAACTGTTTTTT
few	TRBD1	TRBV6-2/TRBV6-3	TRBJ1-1	CASSPNRGALYTEAFF	TGTGCCAGCAGCCCTAACAGGGGCGCCTTGTACACTGAAGCTTTCTTT
NA	NA	TRBV13	TRBJ1-2	CASSLQGRVGYTF	TGTGCCAGCAGCTTACAGGGGAGGGTTGGCTACACCTTC
many	NA	TRBV6-1	TRBJ1-6	CASSEALAPTAGSPLHF	TGTGCCAGCAGTGAAGCGCTGGCACCCACCGCAGGTTCACCCCTCCACTTT
many	NA	TRBV7-2	TRBJ2-1	CASSLEGGFHNEQFF	TGTGCCAGCAGCTTAGAGGGGGGATTCCACAATGAGCAGTTCTTC
NA	NA	TRBV6-6	TRBJ2-7	CASSYSGLDGSEQYF	TGTGCCAGCAGTTACTCTGGCCTCGACGGGTCCGAGCAGTACTTC
few	TRBD1	TRBV7-9	TRBJ1-2	CASGQGGMNYGYTF	TGTGCCAGCGGCCAGGGGGGAATGAACTATGGCTACACCTTC
once	TRBD2	TRBV20-1	TRBJ2-5	CSALSGRAGETQYF	TGCAGTGCGCTTAGCGGGAGGGCGGGGGAGACCCAGTACTTC
few	NA	TRBV12-3/TRBV12-4	TRBJ2-5	CASSLVMETQYF	TGTGCCAGCAGTTTAGTAATGGAGACCCAGTACTTC
NA	NA	TRBV7-9	TRBJ2-7	CASSPSDRDYEQYF	TGTGCCAGCAGCCCCTCGGACAGAGACTACGAGCAGTACTTC
NA	NA	TRBV6-5	TRBJ1-1	CASTRQAWDTEAFF	TGTGCCAGCACCAGGCAGGCGTGGGACACTGAAGCTTTCTTT
few	NA	TRBV28	TRBJ1-6	CASGLGASYNSPLHF	TGTGCCAGCGGCCTGGGGGCTTCCTATAATTCACCCCTCCACTTT